One T cell receptor (beta chain) is described in this entry. Its specificity is not known. The record originates from a study of CD4 T cells in relation to SARS-CoV-2 and coronaviruses. For 10 days, roughly 10^5 sorted CD4+ cells grew with T cell-depleted PBMCs and CEF. Whole-study findings and limits: Culture-expanded clones reflect memory recall rather than primary priming during culture.

Here immunoSEQ multiplex PCR was the method, and the copy in TCRdb shows in-frame clones only, minus some. Of about 41,000 clones in the sample, approximately 84% are singletons; the top ten hold roughly 1.2%. The CDR3 has 18 residues. V was clipped by 0 bases and J by 1 base, with 13 bases between them. CDR1 and CDR2 from the germline V gene are MNHNS and SASEGT. The V call is TRBV6-1, the J call TRBJ2-6; D possibly corresponds to TRBD1 (6 bases). The sequenced sample consisted of naive CD4+ T cells from PBMCs, cultured in vitro. Specified subset: naive CD4+ T cells isolated by negative enrichment. The receptor comes from an adult with COVID-19. CDR3 sequence reads: CASSEAFLQGSGANVLTF. The CDR3 coding sequence is TGTGCCAGCAGTGAAGCCTTTCTACAGGGATCTGGGGCCAACGTCCTGACTTTC.